This note documents a single T cell receptor (beta chain) sequence. Its specific antigen is unknown. The input lacks base qualities; no much larger clone sits a single base away. The data stem from a study of Graves' ophthalmopathy and Graves' hyperthyroidism listed by TCRdb under 2018. As for the study more broadly: Hyperthyroidism was considered stable if no progression to ophthalmopathy occurred within 18 months of follow-up. In total, under 150 blood samples were TCR-sequenced: approximately 40 ophthalmopathy, some 80 hyperthyroidism and approximately 17 hyperthyroidism-to-ophthalmopathy patients. The independent validation cohort included about 20 hyperthyroidism patients plus 17 patients who later progressed from hyperthyroidism to ophthalmopathy. To tell Graves' ophthalmopathy apart from Graves' hyperthyroidism, and to predict which patients would progress to ophthalmopathy, the study relied on TCR beta repertoire signatures. To explore V-J signatures that distinguish ophthalmopathy from hyperthyroidism, a discovery set of around 100 patients was enrolled, made up of 43 with ophthalmopathy and 57 with stable hyperthyroidism. In over five hyperthyroidism patients, T-cell repertoires of thyroid tissue and blood were compared. Once sampling was done, hyperthyroidism patients were given methimazole at a starting dose of 30 mg daily, while ophthalmopathy patients were given high-dose intravenous methylprednisolone.

Patients with hyperthyroidism were aged 18 to 65 years, had been newly diagnosed, and had a disease duration of less than 2 months. Patients with other autoimmune diseases, uncontrolled infections, pregnancy or lactation were excluded. Diagnosis was based on clinical symptoms, serum thyroxine, TRAb, thyroid ultrasound and orbital computed tomography. Total RNA was extracted using Trizol reagent, and RNA quality was checked on an Agilent 2100 Bioanalyzer. Trimming at the junction amounts to 7 bases on V and 5 bases on J, and the germline ends lie 11 bases apart. The CDR3 runs 11 residues from the cysteine to the phenylalanine. Only the CDR3 portion is preserved as DNA: 33 bases, with reading frame beginning at the first base. The CDR1 and CDR2 encoded by the germline V gene are SQVTM and ANQGSEA. For repertoire sequencing, the TCR beta CDR3 regions were amplified from RNA transcripts. HTBI primers and the Qiagen OneStep RT-PCR kit were used in a first-round RT-PCR, which was followed by a second-round multiplex PCR, size selection and purification. The libraries underwent paired-end sequencing with 100 bp reads on an Illumina HiSeq2000. As for how the authors treated the data: Reads were processed with SOAPnuke, discarding reads with adapters, uncalled bases, mean Phred below 15, or no exact constant-primer or identifier match. High-quality paired reads were merged with COPE v1.2.5. Each unique nucleotide sequence was defined as a clonotype, and clonotypes were aligned to IMGT TRB V, D and J references with MiTCR v1.1. The analysis was limited to V-J combinations with a frequency above 0.0001, which together covered approximately 99% of repertoires. For each V-J combination, a TCR clonal expansion and chaos score was defined as the ratio of F50 clonal expansion to chaos observed in the TCRdist matrix. Features were reduced by Welch's t-statistics and random forest to around 13 V-J combinations, which fed a naive Bayes classifier. Thyroid-blood repertoire similarity was quantified with the Morisita-Horn index. TCRdb passed the public sequencing reads through fastp at Q25 and MiXCR, retaining productive beta sequences. Records with the same CDR3 protein are collapsed into one entry carrying the most frequent genes and DNA. The authors' filters were not applied to this entry. Here the sample has over a million distinct CDR3 sequences; about 36% occur a single time. Approximately 10% of the sample belongs to the ten largest clones.

The paper as a whole reports these results and caveats: In validation, the model predicted ophthalmopathy progression with more than 55% sensitivity and approximately 75% specificity; 12 predicted patients were CT-confirmed with GO in a median of approximately 6.2 months. In cross-validation, the 13-signature model distinguished ophthalmopathy from stable hyperthyroidism with approximately 85% sensitivity and roughly 81% specificity, and in the test set the corresponding values were roughly 78% and 74%. Most of the expanded thyroid clonotypes with a frequency above 0.001 were also detected in blood, and it was suggested that the thyroid immune response may be reflected by blood repertoires. Sample size was not predetermined statistically, and investigators were not blinded to group allocation.

The chain couples TRBV29-1 to TRBJ1-1, with the D gene not confidently named. The sequenced sample consisted of peripheral blood or thyroid tissue (not recorded which). The receptor's source is an adult man with Graves' hyperthyroidism. The nucleotide sequence reads TGCAGCGCGATTAGGGATACTGAAGCTTTCTTT. The encoded protein is CSAIRDTEAFF.